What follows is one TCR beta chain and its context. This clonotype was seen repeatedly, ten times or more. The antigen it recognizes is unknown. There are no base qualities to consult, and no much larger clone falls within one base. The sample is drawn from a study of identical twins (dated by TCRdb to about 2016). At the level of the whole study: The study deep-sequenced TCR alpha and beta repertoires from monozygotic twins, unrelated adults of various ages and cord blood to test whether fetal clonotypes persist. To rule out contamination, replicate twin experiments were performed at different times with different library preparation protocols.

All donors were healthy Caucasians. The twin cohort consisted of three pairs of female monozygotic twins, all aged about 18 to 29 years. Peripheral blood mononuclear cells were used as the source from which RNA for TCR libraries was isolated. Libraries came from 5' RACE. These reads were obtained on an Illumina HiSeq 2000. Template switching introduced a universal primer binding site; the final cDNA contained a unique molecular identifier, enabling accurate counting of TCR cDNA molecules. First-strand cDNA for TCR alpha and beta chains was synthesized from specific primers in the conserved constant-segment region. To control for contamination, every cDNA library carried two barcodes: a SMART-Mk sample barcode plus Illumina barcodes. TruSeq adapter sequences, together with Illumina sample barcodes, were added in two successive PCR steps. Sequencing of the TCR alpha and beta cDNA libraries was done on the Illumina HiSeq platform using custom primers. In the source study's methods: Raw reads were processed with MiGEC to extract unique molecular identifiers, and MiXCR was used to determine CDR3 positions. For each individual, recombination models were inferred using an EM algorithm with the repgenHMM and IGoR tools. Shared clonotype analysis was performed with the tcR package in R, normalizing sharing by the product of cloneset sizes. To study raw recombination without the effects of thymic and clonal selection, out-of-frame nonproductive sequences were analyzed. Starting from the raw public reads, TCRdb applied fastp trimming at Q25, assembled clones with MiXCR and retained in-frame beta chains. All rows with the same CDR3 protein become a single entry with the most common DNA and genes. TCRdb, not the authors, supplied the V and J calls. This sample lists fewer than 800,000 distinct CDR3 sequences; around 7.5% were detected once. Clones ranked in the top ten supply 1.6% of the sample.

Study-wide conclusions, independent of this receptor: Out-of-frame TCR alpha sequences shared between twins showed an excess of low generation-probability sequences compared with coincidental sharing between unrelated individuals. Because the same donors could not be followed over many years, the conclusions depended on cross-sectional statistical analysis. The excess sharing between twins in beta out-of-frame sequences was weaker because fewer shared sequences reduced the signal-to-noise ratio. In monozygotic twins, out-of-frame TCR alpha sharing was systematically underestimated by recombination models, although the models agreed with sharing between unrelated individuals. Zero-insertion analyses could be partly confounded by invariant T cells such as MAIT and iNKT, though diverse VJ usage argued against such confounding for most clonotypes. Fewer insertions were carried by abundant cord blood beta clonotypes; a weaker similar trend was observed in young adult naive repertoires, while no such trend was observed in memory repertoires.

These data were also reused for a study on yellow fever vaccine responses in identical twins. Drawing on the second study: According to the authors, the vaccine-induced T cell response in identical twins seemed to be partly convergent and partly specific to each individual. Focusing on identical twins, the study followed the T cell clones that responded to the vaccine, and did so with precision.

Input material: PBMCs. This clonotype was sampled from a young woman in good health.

The nucleotide sequence reads TGTGCCAGCAGTCCGGGACGGACTAATTCACCCCTCCACTTT. Its amino acids are CASSPGRTNSPLHF. The V gene is TRBV12-3 or TRBV12-4 and the J gene is TRBJ1-6; TRBD1 is possibly the D segment (5 matching bases). V is pared back by 5 bases and J by 6 bases, with 11 bases lying between the germline termini. The CDR3 runs 14 amino acids, cysteine and phenylalanine included. The only DNA kept is the CDR3, 42 bases in frame from the first base.